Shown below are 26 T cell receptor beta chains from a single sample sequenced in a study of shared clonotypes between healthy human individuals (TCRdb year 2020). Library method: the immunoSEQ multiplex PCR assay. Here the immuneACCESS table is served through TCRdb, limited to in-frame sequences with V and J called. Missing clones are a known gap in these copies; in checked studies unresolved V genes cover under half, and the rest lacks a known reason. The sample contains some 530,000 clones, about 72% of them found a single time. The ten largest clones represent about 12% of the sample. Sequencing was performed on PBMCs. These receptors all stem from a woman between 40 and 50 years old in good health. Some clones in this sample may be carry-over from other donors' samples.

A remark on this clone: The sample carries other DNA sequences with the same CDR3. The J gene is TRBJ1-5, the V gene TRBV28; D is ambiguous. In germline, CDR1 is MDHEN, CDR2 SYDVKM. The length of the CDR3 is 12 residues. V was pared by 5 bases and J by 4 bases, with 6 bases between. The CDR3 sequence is CASSPGNQPQHF. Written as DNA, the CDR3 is TGTGCCAGCAGTCCCGGTAATCAGCCCCAGCATTTT.

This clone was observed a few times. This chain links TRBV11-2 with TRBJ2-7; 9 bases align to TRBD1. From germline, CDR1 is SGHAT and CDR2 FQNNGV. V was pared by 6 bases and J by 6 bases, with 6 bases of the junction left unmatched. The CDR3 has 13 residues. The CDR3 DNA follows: TGTGCCAGCAGATCCGGGACAGGGTTCGAGCAGTACTTC. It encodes CASRSGTGFEQYF.

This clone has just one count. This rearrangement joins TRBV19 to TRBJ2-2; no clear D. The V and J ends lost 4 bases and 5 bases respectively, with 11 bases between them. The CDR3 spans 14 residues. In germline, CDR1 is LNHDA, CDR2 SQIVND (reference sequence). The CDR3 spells CASSRLDLTGELFF. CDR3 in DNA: TGTGCCAGTAGTAGGCTAGACTTAACCGGGGAGCTGTTTTTT.

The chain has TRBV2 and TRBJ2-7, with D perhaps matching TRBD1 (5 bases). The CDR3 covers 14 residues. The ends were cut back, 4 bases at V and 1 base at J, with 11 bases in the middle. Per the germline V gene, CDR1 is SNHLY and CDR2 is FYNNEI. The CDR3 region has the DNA TGTGCCAGCAGTGTCAGGACAATTTCCTACGAGCAGTACTTC. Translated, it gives CASSVRTISYEQYF. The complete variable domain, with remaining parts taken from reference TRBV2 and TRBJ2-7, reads EPEVTQTPSHQVTQMGQEVILRCVPISNHLYFYWYRQILGQKVEFLVSFYNNEISEKSEIFDDQFSVERPDGSNFTLKIRSTKLEDSAMYFCASSVRTISYEQYFGPGTRLTVT.

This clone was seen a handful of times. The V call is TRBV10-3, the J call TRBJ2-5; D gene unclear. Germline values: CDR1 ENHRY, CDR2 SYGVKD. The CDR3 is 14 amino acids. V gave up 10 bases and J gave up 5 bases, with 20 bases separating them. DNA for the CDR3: TGTGCCACCGGACGGTCAGCCCTGGGGGAGACCCAGTACTTC. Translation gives CATGRSALGETQYF.

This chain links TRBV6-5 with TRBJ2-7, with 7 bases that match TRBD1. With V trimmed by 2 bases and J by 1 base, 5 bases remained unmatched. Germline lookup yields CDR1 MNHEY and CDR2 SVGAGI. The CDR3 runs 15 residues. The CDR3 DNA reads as TGTGCCAGCAGTTACGTATACAGGGGTTCCTACGAGCAGTACTTC. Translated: CASSYVYRGSYEQYF.

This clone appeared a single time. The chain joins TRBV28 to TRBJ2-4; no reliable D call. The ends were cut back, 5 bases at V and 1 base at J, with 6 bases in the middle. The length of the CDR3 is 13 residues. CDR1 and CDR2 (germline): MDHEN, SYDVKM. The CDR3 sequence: CASSPPAKNIQYF. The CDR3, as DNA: TGTGCCAGCAGTCCCCCCGCCAAAAACATTCAGTACTTC.

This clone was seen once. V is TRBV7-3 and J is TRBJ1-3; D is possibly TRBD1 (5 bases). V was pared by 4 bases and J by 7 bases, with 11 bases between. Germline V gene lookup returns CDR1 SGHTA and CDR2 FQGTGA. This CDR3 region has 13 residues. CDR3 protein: CASSSTRGNTIYF. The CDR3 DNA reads TGTGCCAGCAGCTCGACACGGGGGAACACCATATATTTT.

Here the CDR3 DNA reads TGTGCCACCAGCGCCGGGGGCGTAGCCAAAAACATTCAGTACTTC. Protein sequence: CATSAGGVAKNIQYF. V is TRBV15 and J is TRBJ2-4; tentatively, D is TRBD1 or TRBD2 (6 bases each). This CDR3 is built from 15 residues. V lost 5 bases and J 0 bases, leaving 11 bases between the germline ends. Germline V gene data show CDR1 as LNHNV and CDR2 as YYDKDF (reference sequence).

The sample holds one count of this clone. The CDR3 DNA reads TGTGCCAGCAGCTTGGGGGGTGGTCAGCCCCAGCATTTT. This codes for CASSLGGGQPQHF. The rearrangement joins TRBV5-4 to TRBJ1-5, with unresolved D. Germline V CDR1 and CDR2: SGHNT, YYREEE (reference sequence). The CDR3 contains 13 residues. V lost 0 bases and J 6 bases, leaving 7 bases between the germline ends.

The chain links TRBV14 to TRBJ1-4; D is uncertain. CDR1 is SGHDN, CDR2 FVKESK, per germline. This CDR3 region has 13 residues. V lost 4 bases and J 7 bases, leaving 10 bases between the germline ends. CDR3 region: CASSPVPGEKLFF. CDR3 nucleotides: TGTGCCAGCAGCCCCGTCCCAGGTGAAAAACTGTTTTTT.

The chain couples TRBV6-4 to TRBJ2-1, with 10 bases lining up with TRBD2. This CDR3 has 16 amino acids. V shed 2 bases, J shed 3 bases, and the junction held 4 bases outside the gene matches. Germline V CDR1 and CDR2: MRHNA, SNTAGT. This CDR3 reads CASSDAGLADYNEQFF. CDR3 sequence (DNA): TGTGCCAGCAGTGACGCTGGACTAGCGGACTACAATGAGCAGTTCTTC.

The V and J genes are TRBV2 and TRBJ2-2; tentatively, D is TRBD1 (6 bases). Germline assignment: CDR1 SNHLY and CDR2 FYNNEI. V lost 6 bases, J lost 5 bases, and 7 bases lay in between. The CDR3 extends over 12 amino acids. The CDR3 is CASRQGTGELFF. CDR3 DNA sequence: TGTGCCAGCAGACAGGGAACCGGGGAGCTGTTTTTT.

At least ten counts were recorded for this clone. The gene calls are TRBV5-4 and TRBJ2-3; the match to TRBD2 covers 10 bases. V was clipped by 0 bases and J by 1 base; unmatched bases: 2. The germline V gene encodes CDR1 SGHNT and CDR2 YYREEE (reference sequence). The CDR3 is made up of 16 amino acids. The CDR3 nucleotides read TGTGCCAGCAGCTTGGGGCTAGCGGGGGGCACAGATACGCAGTATTTT. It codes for CASSLGLAGGTDTQYF.

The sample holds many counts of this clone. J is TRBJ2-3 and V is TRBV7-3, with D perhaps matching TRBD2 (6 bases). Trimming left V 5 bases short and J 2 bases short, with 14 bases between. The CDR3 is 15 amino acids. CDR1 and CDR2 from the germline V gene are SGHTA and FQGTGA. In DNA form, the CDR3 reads TGTGCCAGCAGCCCCCGGGCGGGACTCACAGATACGCAGTATTTT. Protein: CASSPRAGLTDTQYF.

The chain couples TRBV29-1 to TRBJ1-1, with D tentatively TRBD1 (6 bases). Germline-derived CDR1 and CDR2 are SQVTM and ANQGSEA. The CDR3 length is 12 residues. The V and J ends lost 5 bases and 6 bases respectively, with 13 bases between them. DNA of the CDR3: TGCAGCGTTTCACAGGGAGGGGCTGAAGCTTTCTTT. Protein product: CSVSQGGAEAFF.

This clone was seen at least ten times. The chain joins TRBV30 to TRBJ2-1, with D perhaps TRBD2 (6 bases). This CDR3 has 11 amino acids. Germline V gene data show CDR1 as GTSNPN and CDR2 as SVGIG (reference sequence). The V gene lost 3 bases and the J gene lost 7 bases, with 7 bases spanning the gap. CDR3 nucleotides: TGTGCCTGGAGCCGGGGGAATGAGCAGTTCTTC. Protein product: CAWSRGNEQFF.

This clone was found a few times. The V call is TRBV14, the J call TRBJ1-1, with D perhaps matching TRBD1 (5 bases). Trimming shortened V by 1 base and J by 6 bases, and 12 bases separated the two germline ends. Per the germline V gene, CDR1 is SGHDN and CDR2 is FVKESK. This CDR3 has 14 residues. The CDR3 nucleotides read TGTGCCAGCAGCCAAGTATGGGGAGGGGCTGAAGCTTTCTTT. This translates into CASSQVWGGAEAFF.

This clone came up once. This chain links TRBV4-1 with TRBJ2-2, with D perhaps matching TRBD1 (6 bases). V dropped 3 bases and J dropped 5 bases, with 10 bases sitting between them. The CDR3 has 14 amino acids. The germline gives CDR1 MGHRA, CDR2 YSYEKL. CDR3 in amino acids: CASSHRGITGELFF. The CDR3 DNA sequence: TGCGCCAGCAGCCATAGGGGGATTACCGGGGAGCTGTTTTTT.

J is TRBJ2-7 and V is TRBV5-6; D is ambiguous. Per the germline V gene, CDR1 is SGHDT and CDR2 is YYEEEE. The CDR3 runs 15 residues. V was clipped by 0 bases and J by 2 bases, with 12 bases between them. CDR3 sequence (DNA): TGTGCCAGCAGCTTGGGCCTTAGGATAACCTACGAGCAGTACTTC. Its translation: CASSLGLRITYEQYF.

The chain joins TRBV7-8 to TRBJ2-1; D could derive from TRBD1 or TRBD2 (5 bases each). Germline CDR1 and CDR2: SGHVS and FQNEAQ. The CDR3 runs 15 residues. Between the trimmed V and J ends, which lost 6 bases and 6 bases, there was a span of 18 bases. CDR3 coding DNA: TGTGCCAGCAGTGTGGTAGGGACGGTCGCCAATGAGCAGTTCTTC. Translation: CASSVVGTVANEQFF.

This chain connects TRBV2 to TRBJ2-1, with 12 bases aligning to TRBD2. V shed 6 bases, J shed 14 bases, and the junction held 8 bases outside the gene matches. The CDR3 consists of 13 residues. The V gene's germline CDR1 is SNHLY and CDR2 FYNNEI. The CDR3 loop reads CASSGLAGLEKFF. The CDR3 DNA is TGTGCCAGCAGCGGACTAGCGGGACTGGAGAAGTTCTTC.

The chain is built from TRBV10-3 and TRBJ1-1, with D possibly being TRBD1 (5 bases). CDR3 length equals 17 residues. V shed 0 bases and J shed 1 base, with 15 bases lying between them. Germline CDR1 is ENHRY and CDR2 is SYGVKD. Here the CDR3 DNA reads TGTGCCATCAGTGAGTCCTTACCTGGACACCAGAACACTGAAGCTTTCTTT. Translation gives CAISESLPGHQNTEAFF.

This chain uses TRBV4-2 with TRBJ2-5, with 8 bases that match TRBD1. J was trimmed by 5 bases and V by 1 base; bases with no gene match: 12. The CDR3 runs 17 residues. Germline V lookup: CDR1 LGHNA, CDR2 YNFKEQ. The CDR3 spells CASSQVGSRGLGETQYF. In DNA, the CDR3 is TGTGCCAGCAGCCAAGTGGGGTCCAGGGGGCTAGGGGAGACCCAGTACTTC.

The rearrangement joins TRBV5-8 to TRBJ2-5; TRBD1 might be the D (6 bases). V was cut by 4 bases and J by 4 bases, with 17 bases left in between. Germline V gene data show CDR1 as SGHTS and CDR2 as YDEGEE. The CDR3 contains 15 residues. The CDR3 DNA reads TGTGCCAGCAGCGCCAGGGGCAGGGGACGAGAGACCCAGTACTTC. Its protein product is CASSARGRGRETQYF.

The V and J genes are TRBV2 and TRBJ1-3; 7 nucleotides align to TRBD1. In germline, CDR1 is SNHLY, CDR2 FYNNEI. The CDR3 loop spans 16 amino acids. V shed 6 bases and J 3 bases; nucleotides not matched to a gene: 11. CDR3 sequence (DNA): TGTGCCAGCAGCCGGGACAGCCTAAAGGTTGGAAACACCATATATTTT. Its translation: CASSRDSLKVGNTIYF.